This T cell receptor (beta chain) is drawn from a study of blood T cell repertoires in COVID-19. Study as a whole: The origin of the acute and convalescent COVID-19 samples was the United States, Italy and Spain. Sources were T cells, B-cell-depleted T cells, or PBMCs; the material itself was cDNA or gDNA.

The authors' processing: Estimates of nucleated cell counts were drawn from the amplification of reference gene primers. TCRdb's copy holds only in-frame clones and misses some; the assay was immunoSEQ multiplex PCR. V, J and clone size derive from that table, while D and trimming were established from the DNA sequence. The table has some 210,000 clones, around 80% seen once; the top ten hold roughly 2.9%. The CDR3 runs 15 residues. V lost 1 base to trimming and J lost 2 bases; unmatched junction nucleotides: 6. CDR1 SGHKS and CDR2 YYEKEE come from the germline V gene (reference sequence). This clonotype originated in a man between 45 and 60 years old with active or convalescent COVID-19. This rearrangement joins TRBV5-5 to TRBJ2-7; 7 bases are shared with TRBD2. Sequencing was performed on peripheral blood. CDR3 region: CASSLSVAGPYEQYF. In DNA form, the CDR3 reads TGTGCCAGCAGCTTGTCGGTAGCGGGTCCCTACGAGCAGTACTTC.